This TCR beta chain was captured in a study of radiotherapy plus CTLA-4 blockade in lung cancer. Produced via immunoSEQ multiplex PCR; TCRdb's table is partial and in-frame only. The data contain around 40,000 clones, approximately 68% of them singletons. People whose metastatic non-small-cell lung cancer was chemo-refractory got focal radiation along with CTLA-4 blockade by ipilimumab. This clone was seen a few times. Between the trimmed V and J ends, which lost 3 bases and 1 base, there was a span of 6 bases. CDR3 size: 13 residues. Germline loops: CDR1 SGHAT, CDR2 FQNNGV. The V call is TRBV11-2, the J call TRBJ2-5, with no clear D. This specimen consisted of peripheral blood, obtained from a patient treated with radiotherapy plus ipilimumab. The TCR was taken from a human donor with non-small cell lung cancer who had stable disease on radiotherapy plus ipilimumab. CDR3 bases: TGTGCCAGCAGCTTTTCGGGCCAAGAGACCCAGTACTTC. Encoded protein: CASSFSGQETQYF.